These 25 T cell receptor beta chains were sequenced from one sample in a study of T cell changes during pregnancy in multiple sclerosis. Sequencing was performed with immunoSEQ multiplex PCR; in TCRdb, only in-frame clones are kept and a portion is missing. The profile shows 80,000 to 100,000 clones, approximately 93% of them singletons. The sequenced sample was peripheral blood, obtained after pregnancy. These receptor sequences come from a female donor with multiple sclerosis, enrolled in a pregnancy study.

The V and J genes are TRBV5-8 and TRBJ2-3; 13 bases are shared with TRBD2. The CDR3 covers 19 residues. Germline V lookup: CDR1 SGHTS, CDR2 YDEGEE. J lost 4 bases, V lost 2 bases, and 13 bases had no gene match. CDR3 loop: CASSFSPKTSGRWADTQYF. The DNA of the CDR3 is TGTGCCAGCAGCTTCTCTCCGAAGACTAGCGGGAGGTGGGCAGATACGCAGTATTTT.

The chain recombines TRBV27 with TRBJ2-5, with a tentative D call TRBD2 (6 bases). CDR3 length: 14 amino acids. Looked up from germline, CDR1 is MNHEY and CDR2 is SMNVEV (reference sequence). Trimming removed 3 bases at V and 5 bases at J, with 13 bases between. Here the CDR3 reads CASSFAGLGETQYF. In nucleotides, the CDR3 is TGTGCCAGCAGTTTTGCGGGGTTGGGGGAGACCCAGTACTTC.

The gene calls are TRBV4-1 and TRBJ2-1; 11 bases are shared with TRBD2. The germline gives CDR1 MGHRA, CDR2 YSYEKL. CDR3 length: 17 amino acids. Losses at the gene ends were 1 base for V and 7 bases for J; bases not matched to a gene: 9. CDR3 residues: CASSQVLAGGPGNEQFF. In nucleotides, the CDR3 is TGCGCCAGCAGCCAAGTTTTAGCGGGAGGGCCTGGGAATGAGCAGTTCTTC.

The genes are TRBV6-6 and TRBJ2-2, with TRBD1 matching over 10 bases. The CDR3 covers 16 residues. Germline assignment: CDR1 MNHNY and CDR2 SVGAGI (reference sequence). Germline trimming cut 7 bases from V and 6 bases from J; bases unmatched to any gene: 11. The CDR3 nucleotides read TGTGCCAGCATCCACTCGTGGACAGGGGGTGCCGGGGAGCTGTTTTTT. Protein product: CASIHSWTGGAGELFF.

This chain connects TRBV28 to TRBJ1-1; maybe TRBD1 (5 bases). The CDR3 is 18 amino acids. The germline V and J ends were trimmed by 4 bases and 1 base, with 22 bases remaining between them. The germline gives CDR1 MDHEN, CDR2 SYDVKM. This chain's CDR3 is CASSYFGRWGVGNTEAFF. The CDR3 DNA reads TGTGCCAGCAGTTACTTCGGCCGTTGGGGGGTGGGGAACACTGAAGCTTTCTTT. Drawing the rest from reference TRBV28 and TRBJ1-1, the complete variable domain is DVKVTQSSRYLVKRTGEKVFLECVQDMDHENMFWYRQDPGLGLRLIYFSYDVKMKEKGDIPEGYSVSREKKERFSLILESASTNQTSMYLCASSYFGRWGVGNTEAFFGQGTRLTVV.

This clone was observed a few times. The rearrangement links TRBV2 to TRBJ2-7; D remains ambiguous. The CDR3 length is 13 residues. In germline, CDR1 is SNHLY, CDR2 FYNNEI. V was trimmed by 1 base and J by 2 bases, leaving 6 bases between them. The CDR3 here is CASSEVGAYEQYF. Written as DNA, the CDR3 is TGTGCCAGCAGTGAAGTCGGAGCCTACGAGCAGTACTTC.

In this sample, this clone turned up once. This rearrangement joins TRBV5-4 to TRBJ2-3, with TRBD2 matching 7 bases. The CDR3 consists of 15 residues. The V segment lost 4 bases and the J segment 0 bases; nucleotides outside the gene matches: 5. The germline CDR1 and CDR2 sequences are SGHNT and YYREEE (reference sequence). CDR3 DNA sequence: TGTGCCAGCAGCGTTACTAGCGCGAGCACAGATACGCAGTATTTT. This codes for CASSVTSASTDTQYF.

The CDR3 region is CASSHRLAASTDTQYF. The CDR3 DNA sequence: TGCGCCAGCAGCCATCGACTGGCGGCAAGCACAGATACGCAGTATTTT. The rearrangement joins TRBV4-1 to TRBJ2-3; unclear D gene. V shed 3 bases and J shed 0 bases, with 13 bases lying between them. Germline V gives CDR1 MGHRA, CDR2 YSYEKL. This CDR3 has 16 amino acids.

This sequence joins TRBV29-1 and TRBJ1-2, with unresolved D. Looked up from germline, CDR1 is SQVTM and CDR2 is ANQGSEA. The CDR3 has 16 amino acids. The V and J ends lost 4 bases and 4 bases respectively, with 22 bases between them. Here the CDR3 DNA reads TGCAGCGTTGTACGTTTAGATCCTCTTAACCGCTATGGCTACACCTTC. Translation: CSVVRLDPLNRYGYTF.

The chain is built from TRBV9 and TRBJ2-1; 13 bases agree with TRBD2. Germline CDR1 and CDR2: SGDLS and YYNGEE. The CDR3 contains 17 residues. J was trimmed by 9 bases and V by 3 bases; bases with no gene match: 12. The CDR3 nucleotides are TGTGCCAGCAGCGCGAAAACCGGGACTAGCGGGACGTTTGAGCAGTTCTTC. Translated: CASSAKTGTSGTFEQFF.

A single count supports this clone. The chain has TRBV11-2 and TRBJ2-7, with a possible D match to TRBD2 (6 bases). The V and J ends lost 2 bases and 9 bases respectively, with 23 bases between them. The CDR3 spans 16 residues. In germline, CDR1 is SGHAT, CDR2 FQNNGV. CDR3 region: CASSLWPLRSSEGQYF. CDR3 DNA sequence: TGTGCCAGCAGCTTATGGCCTCTACGTTCTAGCGAGGGGCAGTACTTC.

The V call is TRBV21-1, the J call TRBJ1-2; no DNA check was done on the table's D call, TRBD1. TRBV21-1 is deemed a pseudogene. The CDR3 extends over 14 amino acids. As DNA, the CDR3 is TGTGCCAGCAGCTCCGGACAGAGACGTTTCGGCTACACCTTC. This sequence encodes CASSSGQRRFGYTF.

V is TRBV7-2 and J is TRBJ2-7; D is perhaps TRBD2 (5 bases). The CDR3 is 14 amino acids. The V end lost 1 base, the J end lost 6 bases, and 13 bases lay between the germline ends. The germline V gene has CDR1 SGHTA and CDR2 FQGNSA. The CDR3 protein is CASSLDSPGSEQYF. CDR3 nucleotide sequence: TGTGCCAGCAGCTTAGACAGCCCGGGGAGCGAGCAGTACTTC. Full variable domain (missing parts from reference TRBV7-2 and TRBJ2-7): GAGVSQSPSNKVTEKGKDVELRCDPISGHTALYWYRQSLGQGLEFLIYFQGNSAPDKSGLPSDRFSAERTGGSVSTLTIQRTQQEDSAVYLCASSLDSPGSEQYFGPGTRLTVT.

This clone appeared a single time. The rearrangement uses TRBV19 and TRBJ1-3; D remains unclear. Deletions cut 4 bases from V and 0 bases from J, with 7 bases between. Germline values: CDR1 LNHDA, CDR2 SQIVND (reference sequence). The CDR3 length is 14 residues. The CDR3 here is CASSTDNSGNTIYF. CDR3 in DNA: TGTGCCAGTAGTACAGACAACTCTGGAAACACCATATATTTT.

The V call is TRBV19, the J call TRBJ1-4; perhaps TRBD1 as D (5 bases). The germline V gene encodes CDR1 LNHDA and CDR2 SQIVND (reference sequence). CDR3 size: 14 residues. The V and J ends lost 6 bases and 8 bases respectively, with 16 bases between them. CDR3 bases: TGTGCCAGTAGCTACGTAAGGGGAAGAGAAAAACTGTTTTTT. As protein: CASSYVRGREKLFF.

The chain uses TRBV18 and TRBJ1-2, with 8 bases lining up with TRBD1. CDR1 KGHSH and CDR2 LQKENI come from the germline V gene. The CDR3 loop spans 15 amino acids. The trim removed 6 bases at V and 0 bases at J, leaving 6 bases unmatched. CDR3 in amino acids: CASSPDRAANYGYTF. As DNA, the CDR3 is TGTGCCAGCTCTCCGGACAGGGCAGCTAACTATGGCTACACCTTC.

The chain couples TRBV30 to TRBJ2-3; D gene ambiguous. V lost 3 bases and J 2 bases, leaving 3 bases between the germline ends. CDR1 GTSNPN and CDR2 SVGIG come from the germline V gene (reference sequence). The CDR3 extends over 11 amino acids. CDR3 residues: CAWSFTDTQYF. CDR3 DNA: TGTGCCTGGAGCTTCACAGATACGCAGTATTTT.

This CDR3 is CASSSGGPIADTQYF. The DNA of the CDR3 is TGTGCCAGCAGTTCGGGAGGGCCGATCGCAGATACGCAGTATTTT. The chain is built from TRBV6-5 and TRBJ2-3, with 8 bases aligning to TRBD2. This CDR3 comprises 15 residues. After removal of 4 bases from V and 4 bases from J, the junction contained 7 bases not matched to a gene. Per germline, CDR1 MNHEY and CDR2 SVGAGI.

This sequence joins TRBV4-1 and TRBJ2-1; tentative D call: TRBD1 (6 bases). Per germline, CDR1 MGHRA and CDR2 YSYEKL. The germline V and J ends were trimmed by 5 bases and 12 bases, with 20 bases remaining between them. The CDR3 contains 14 residues. CDR3 nucleotides: TGCGCCAGCAGCGACTATAGGTACAGGGTTGGGCAGTTCTTC. This encodes CASSDYRYRVGQFF.

This clone was found once. The chain is built from TRBV11-2 and TRBJ2-7; 8 nucleotides agree with TRBD2. With 8 bases clipped from V and 6 bases from J, the junction kept 9 bases outside the gene matches. This CDR3 contains 13 residues. Germline V CDR1 and CDR2: SGHAT, FQNNGV. The CDR3 DNA is TGTGCCAGCCAGCCGGGAGGGTCCCGCGAGCAGTACTTC. Translated, it gives CASQPGGSREQYF.

This chain uses TRBV25-1 with TRBJ1-2; 7 bases map to TRBD1. With 5 bases clipped from V and 4 bases from J, the junction kept 4 bases outside the gene matches. CDR1 and CDR2 from the germline V gene are MGHDK and SYGVNS. The CDR3 runs 13 residues. This chain's CDR3 is CASSIGGTYGYTF. The CDR3 DNA follows: TGTGCCAGCAGTATAGGGGGCACCTATGGCTACACCTTC.

This chain uses TRBV11-2 with TRBJ2-7; 8 nucleotides line up with TRBD2. This CDR3 region has 15 residues. The germline gives CDR1 SGHAT, CDR2 FQNNGV. V shed 1 base, J shed 4 bases, and the junction held 6 bases outside the gene matches. CDR3 in DNA: TGTGCCAGCAGCTTAGCGTCGGGAGGGCCGTACGAGCAGTACTTC. It yields the protein CASSLASGGPYEQYF.

V and J are TRBV6-1 and TRBJ2-5; no clear D gene. The CDR3 has 17 amino acids. Germline CDR1 reads MNHNS; CDR2 reads SASEGT. Trimming removed 4 bases at V and 0 bases at J, with 18 bases between. The CDR3, as DNA: TGTGCCAGCAGTGGTCCTCCCCACTTCCCGTACCAAGAGACCCAGTACTTC. Translating it yields CASSGPPHFPYQETQYF.

CDR3 in amino acids: CASSLARLAGGHGDEQYF. The CDR3 DNA sequence: TGTGCCAGCAGCTTAGCTCGATTAGCGGGAGGGCATGGGGACGAGCAGTACTTC. J is TRBJ2-7 and V is TRBV7-9, with 11 bases lining up with TRBD2. This CDR3 has 18 residues. J lost 5 bases, V lost 0 bases, and 12 bases had no gene match. In germline, CDR1 is SEHNR, CDR2 FQNEAQ (reference sequence).

V and J are TRBV7-3 and TRBJ2-3; TRBD2 is a possible D gene (6 bases). V was cut by 5 bases and J by 6 bases, with 21 bases left in between. The CDR3 has 16 residues. CDR1 is SGHTA, CDR2 FQGTGA, per germline. In DNA form, the CDR3 reads TGTGCCAGCAGCCAGACCCCCGGGGGATACTCCGATACGCAGTATTTT. It yields the protein CASSQTPGGYSDTQYF.